This T cell receptor (beta chain) appears in the sequencing data of a study of shared T cell receptors in the human thymus. Measured with immunoSEQ multiplex PCR; TCRdb has only the in-frame clones, and not every one. The table has hundreds of thousands of clones, about 87% seen once. V was shortened by 0 bases and J by 4 bases, with 20 bases between the two germline ends. Germline V gene data show CDR1 as SGHRS and CDR2 as YFSETQ. This CDR3 region has 17 residues. These data are also associated with another study on human thymus T cells. As reported in that work: The people who donated were healthy Finnish babies having corrective surgery for congenital heart defects. Thymus was obtained from resections taken during corrective heart surgery. Among thymic and blood repertoires, usage of V and J genes appeared biased. There were highly overlapping thymic repertoires among unrelated individuals, as related research reported.

The chain is built from TRBV5-1 and TRBJ2-7; TRBD2 might be the D (6 bases). This receptor was identified in a boy under two years old with a congenital heart defect. Sequencing used thymocytes. The DNA of the CDR3 is TGCGCCAGCAGCTTGGATATTCCGACTAGTCTGTTGTACGAGCAGTACTTC. This sequence encodes CASSLDIPTSLLYEQYF.